This T cell receptor beta chain is from a study of cytomegalovirus exposure and HLA in healthy donors. Primers included in the PCR were 60 Vbeta and 13 Jbeta primers. Libraries were prepared by immunoSEQ multiplex PCR; TCRdb keeps only in-frame clonotypes and omits some of them. This listing includes around 52,000 clones. The sequence derives from a woman aged 45-65 years in good health and CMV-seropositive. Sequencing used PBMCs.

The CDR3 spells CAWSSGGAIKQYF. CDR3 nucleotides: TGTGCCTGGAGTAGTGGCGGCGCCATTAAGCAGTACTTC. V and J are TRBV30 and TRBJ2-5, with D unresolved. CDR3 size: 13 residues. The germline CDR1 and CDR2 sequences are GTSNPN and SVGIG (reference sequence). The germline V and J ends were trimmed by 2 bases and 11 bases, with 18 bases remaining between them.